Given below is one T cell receptor beta chain in context. Per the study methods: It was from reference gene primer amplification that nucleated cell counts were estimated. Method: immunoSEQ multiplex PCR; TCRdb's copy keeps in-frame clones and lacks some. The V and J calls and clone size come from that table; D and trimming were worked out from the DNA. The sample holds around 78,000 clones, roughly 88% seen once. The CDR3 runs 16 residues. V gave up 4 bases and J gave up 6 bases, with 19 bases separating them. In germline, CDR1 is MNHNS, CDR2 SASEGT. This entry belongs to a study of blood T cell repertoires in COVID-19. Study overall: Samples representing acute and convalescent COVID-19 were sourced from the United States, Italy and Spain. The cDNA or gDNA used as material had been derived from T cells, B-cell-depleted T cells, or PBMCs.

The sequenced sample was peripheral blood. This TCR derives from a man in his forties or fifties with active or convalescent COVID-19. The chain has TRBV6-1 and TRBJ2-1, with a weak D call TRBD1 (6 bases). The CDR3 bases are TGTGCCAGCAGTGTTCGAGGACAGAGTCCGTTCAATGAGCAGTTCTTC. It is translated as CASSVRGQSPFNEQFF.